This section outlines one T cell receptor beta chain sequence together with its context. The clone's antigen remains unknown. It has no much larger one-base neighbor in the sample; base qualities were not kept. The sample belongs to a study of blood T cell repertoires in COVID-19 (TCRdb year 2020). In the study overall: Samples from collaborators originated in the United States, Italy and Spain and spanned both the acute and convalescent phases of COVID-19. Deeply sampled blood TCRbeta repertoires from subjects exposed to, actively infected with, or recovered from COVID-19 were included in the dataset. The sample metadata nearly always contained a de-identified subject ID, COVID-19 status, age in years and sex. Where available, HLA class I and class II types were taken from metadata supplied by the sample provider and were not determined by assay-based typing. Samples came from the ongoing ImmuneRACE study (first 160 participants) plus 1,254 subjects from 6 global collaborators. The repertoires were made available in a free public database intended to serve as a resource for research on the immune response to SARS-CoV-2. The prospective study material was composed of cDNA or gDNA derived from T cells, B-cell-depleted T cells, or PBMCs. Results the study describes overall, beyond this receptor: The amount of clinical and demographic metadata varied by source and participant and was provided uncurated.

Samples from volunteer blood donors who had recovered from COVID-19 were contributed by a second Seattle source. The collaborating institutions used their own protocols to collect whole blood in K2EDTA tubes. For TCRbeta analysis, collaborator samples were shipped as frozen whole blood, as isolated PBMCs, or as DNA extracted from either sample type. TCRbeta CDR3 regions were amplified from genomic DNA by means of the immunoSEQ Assay, a bias-controlled multiplex PCR. The original pipeline was this. The number of nucleated cells in each sample was estimated from the amplification of reference gene primers within the assay. Sequence reads were collapsed and filtered to measure the absolute abundance of every unique TCRbeta CDR3 rearrangement. For each sample, productive Simpson clonality was calculated as the square root of Simpson's diversity index across productive rearrangements. The source is immuneACCESS, and TCRdb retained only in-frame sequences with V and J called. Part of the clones is not carried over; for the studies checked, unresolved V genes explain less than half of this, and the remainder is unexplained. That table furnishes V, J and clone size, whereas the DNA furnished D and trimming. Within this sample are about 220,000 clones, with under 90% of them counted one time only. Together, the top ten hold more than 4.5% of the sample.

Per the germline V gene, MDHEN is the CDR1 and SYDVKM is the CDR2. The CDR3 starts with the cysteine, ends with the phenylalanine, and has 15 residues. The read is trimmed to its CDR3 DNA, 45 bases read in frame from base 1. Relative to germline, V is missing 5 bases and J is missing 7 bases, with 8 bases of the junction outside any gene match. This chain joins TRBV28 to TRBJ1-2, with 12 bases matching TRBD1. The receptor was isolated from a woman in her sixties who had recovered from COVID-19. Sequencing was performed on peripheral blood. The CDR3 protein is CASSTPGQGAGGYTF. The nucleotides are TGTGCCAGCAGTACACCGGGACAGGGGGCGGGTGGCTACACCTTC.